The 3 T cell receptor beta chains presented below share a single source sample, sequenced in a study of blood T cell repertoires in COVID-19. TCRdb's copy holds only in-frame clones and misses some; the assay was immunoSEQ multiplex PCR. Among about 16,000 clones, approximately 91% were seen once, and the ten largest hold 25% to 40%. Sequenced material: peripheral blood. Receptors were obtained from a woman older than 75 with COVID-19, enrolled during active disease.

V usage is TRBV7-2 and J usage is TRBJ2-1; D gene ambiguous. The CDR3 has 15 amino acids. Germline CDR1 and CDR2: SGHTA and FQGNSA. The V and J ends lost 3 bases and 8 bases respectively, with 17 bases between them. The CDR3 sequence is CASSFGSSRGDEQFF. CDR3 bases: TGTGCCAGCAGCTTCGGATCCAGCCGAGGCGATGAGCAGTTCTTC. The full variable domain, its missing parts supplied by reference TRBV7-2 and TRBJ2-1, is GAGVSQSPSNKVTEKGKDVELRCDPISGHTALYWYRQSLGQGLEFLIYFQGNSAPDKSGLPSDRFSAERTGGSVSTLTIQRTQQEDSAVYLCASSFGSSRGDEQFFGPGTRLTVL.

V and J are TRBV5-4 and TRBJ1-1; D perhaps matches TRBD1 (5 bases). The CDR3 loop spans 15 amino acids. Germline lookup yields CDR1 SGHNT and CDR2 YYREEE (reference sequence). V shed 0 bases and J shed 3 bases, with 12 bases lying between them. The CDR3 region has the DNA TGTGCCAGCAGCTTGGAGGGGTGGGATTACACTGAAGCTTTCTTT. Amino acid sequence: CASSLEGWDYTEAFF.

The V call is TRBV4-3, the J call TRBJ2-1; 10 bases line up with TRBD2. The junction had 3 bases not matched to a gene; V was cut back by 4 bases and J by 3 bases. The germline V gene encodes CDR1 LGHNA and CDR2 YSLEER. This CDR3 is built from 15 residues. CDR3: CASSPGLASYNEQFF. CDR3 nucleotides: TGCGCCAGCAGCCCGGGACTAGCGAGCTACAATGAGCAGTTCTTC.